What follows are 18 T cell receptor beta chains derived from one specimen sequenced in a study of Ad26.COV2.S vaccination and SARS-CoV-2 variants. Using immunoSEQ multiplex PCR, the repertoire was profiled, and TCRdb retains in-frame clones only, with some absent. The sample has around 400,000 clones, roughly 90% seen once. Treatment of the sample: 19 received Ad26.COV2.S at low or high dose, single or two shots; about 5 received placebo; per-sample allocation not given. Vaccine and placebo recipients were sampled on day 63 after the first injection. The source was peripheral blood, collected in a trial of Ad26.COV2.S vaccine versus placebo. The source is a person aged 18-65 years who received the Ad26.COV2.S COVID-19 vaccine or a placebo.

The V gene is TRBV4-1, the J gene TRBJ1-2, with D unresolved. Trimming removed 2 bases from V and 1 base from J, with 5 bases in between. The germline CDR1 and CDR2 sequences are MGHRA and YSYEKL. The CDR3 spans 13 residues. The CDR3 DNA follows: TGCGCCAGCAGCCAAAAGTTTAACTATGGCTACACCTTC. It codes for CASSQKFNYGYTF.

This chain joins TRBV4-2 and TRBJ2-5, with unresolved D. V shed 4 bases and J shed 4 bases, with 10 bases lying between them. The CDR3 extends over 13 amino acids. Germline CDR1 and CDR2: LGHNA and YNFKEQ. The CDR3 region has the DNA TGTGCCAGCAGCCCGACCTACGGAGAGACCCAGTACTTC. Its translation: CASSPTYGETQYF.

V usage is TRBV7-9 and J usage is TRBJ2-7; TRBD1 might be the D (6 bases). The germline gives CDR1 SEHNR, CDR2 FQNEAQ (reference sequence). Trimming left V 4 bases short and J 0 bases short, with 13 bases between. CDR3 length: 15 residues. The CDR3 bases are TGTGCCAGCAGCTCTACGCAGGGGTACTCCTACGAGCAGTACTTC. Its translation: CASSSTQGYSYEQYF. The full variable domain, completed using reference TRBV7-9 and TRBJ2-7, is DTGVSQNPRHKITKRGQNVTFRCDPISEHNRLYWYRQTLGQGPEFLTYFQNEAQLEKSRLLSDRFSAERPKGSFSTLEIQRTEQGDSAMYLCASSSTQGYSYEQYFGPGTRLTVT.

The CDR3 bases are TGTGCCAGCAGGATAGCGGGCCCCACAGATACGCAGTATTTT. Protein sequence: CASRIAGPTDTQYF. This sequence joins TRBV6-5 and TRBJ2-3; 7 positions agree with TRBD2. The CDR3 spans 14 residues. The V and J ends lost 6 bases and 2 bases, in that order; junction bases with no gene match: 5. CDR1 and CDR2 (germline): MNHEY, SVGAGI.

This sequence joins TRBV5-1 and TRBJ2-2; 11 nucleotides align to TRBD2. The CDR3 extends over 15 amino acids. Looked up from germline, CDR1 is SGHRS and CDR2 is YFSETQ. The junction had 2 bases not matched to a gene; V was cut back by 1 base and J by 6 bases. This CDR3 reads CASSLPLAGAGELFF. The CDR3 region has the DNA TGCGCCAGCAGCTTGCCACTAGCGGGAGCCGGGGAGCTGTTTTTT.

The rearrangement links TRBV7-8 to TRBJ2-2, with D perhaps TRBD1 (6 bases). CDR3 length: 14 amino acids. Per germline, CDR1 SGHVS and CDR2 FQNEAQ. The ends were cut back, 5 bases at V and 2 bases at J, with 9 bases in the middle. The CDR3 DNA reads as TGTGCCAGCAGCGGGGACACCAACACCGGGGAGCTGTTTTTT. It specifies CASSGDTNTGELFF.

The genes are TRBV19 and TRBJ1-4, with a tentative D call TRBD1 (6 bases). CDR3 size: 16 residues. Per the germline V gene, CDR1 is LNHDA and CDR2 is SQIVND (reference sequence). V dropped 6 bases and J dropped 0 bases, with 14 bases sitting between them. The CDR3, as DNA: TGTGCCAGTAGGCGTACAGGGATTCCAACTAATGAAAAACTGTTTTTT. It yields the protein CASRRTGIPTNEKLFF.

This chain connects TRBV5-1 to TRBJ1-4, with 9 bases that match TRBD1. The ends lost 3 bases at V and 5 bases at J; junction bases unmatched: 2. Germline CDR1 reads SGHRS; CDR2 reads YFSETQ. This CDR3 is 14 amino acids long. The CDR3 coding sequence is TGCGCCAGCAGCTCCGGGACAGGGAATGAAAAACTGTTTTTT. Protein product: CASSSGTGNEKLFF.

This clone was found once. The genes are TRBV6-5 and TRBJ2-7, with unresolved D. V lost 8 bases to trimming and J lost 3 bases, with 14 bases between them. The CDR3 is made up of 13 amino acids. Germline CDR1 is MNHEY and CDR2 is SVGAGI. CDR3 bases: TGTGCCAGCCGAACCCAAGTTAACTACGAGCAGTACTTC. It yields the protein CASRTQVNYEQYF.

V usage is TRBV11-2 and J usage is TRBJ2-2, with D hard to call. V was clipped by 1 base and J by 7 bases, with 4 bases between them. Germline values: CDR1 SGHAT, CDR2 FQNNGV. The CDR3 totals 12 residues. DNA for the CDR3: TGTGCCAGCAGCTTAGTTGGCGGGGAGCTGTTTTTT. It specifies CASSLVGGELFF.

The gene calls are TRBV28 and TRBJ1-2; D uncertain. The germline gives CDR1 MDHEN, CDR2 SYDVKM. Trimming cost V 5 bases and J 2 bases, with 21 bases left between them. This CDR3 is 17 amino acids long. The CDR3 coding sequence is TGTGCCAGCAGTCCGCACCTCATTGCGGGAGCGAACTATGGCTACACCTTC. Its translation: CASSPHLIAGANYGYTF.

The rearrangement joins TRBV14 to TRBJ1-6; D might be TRBD1 (6 bases). The V end lost 1 base, the J end lost 9 bases, and 13 bases lay between the germline ends. Germline CDR1 reads SGHDN; CDR2 reads FVKESK. The CDR3 runs 15 residues. This chain's CDR3 is CASSQVRGPSSPLHF. Here the CDR3 DNA reads TGTGCCAGCAGCCAAGTCAGGGGTCCTAGTTCACCCCTCCACTTT. Variable domain in full (rest from reference TRBV14 and TRBJ1-6): EAGVTQFPSHSVIEKGQTVTLRCDPISGHDNLYWYRRVMGKEIKFLLHFVKESKQDESGMPNNRFLAERTGGTYSTLKVQPAELEDSGVYFCASSQVRGPSSPLHFGNGTRLTVT.

The sample holds one count of this clone. This rearrangement joins TRBV19 to TRBJ2-1; 11 nucleotides line up with TRBD2. This CDR3 is 17 amino acids long. Per germline, CDR1 LNHDA and CDR2 SQIVND (reference sequence). V trimming: 6 bases; J trimming: 3 bases; junction bases outside the gene matches: 10. The CDR3 here is CASRAKGLAANYNEQFF. Here the CDR3 DNA reads TGTGCCAGTAGGGCCAAGGGACTAGCGGCGAACTACAATGAGCAGTTCTTC.

This chain joins TRBV28 and TRBJ2-7; D may be TRBD2 (5 bases). The germline V gene has CDR1 MDHEN and CDR2 SYDVKM. V lost 2 bases to trimming and J lost 2 bases, with 7 bases between them. The CDR3 length is 13 residues. The CDR3 region is CASSLGRAYEQYF. The CDR3 region has the DNA TGTGCCAGCAGTTTAGGGAGAGCCTACGAGCAGTACTTC.

The J gene is TRBJ1-6, the V gene TRBV9, with TRBD1 as a possible D gene (6 bases). Germline CDR1 SGDLS, CDR2 YYNGEE. Trimming removed 0 bases from V and 10 bases from J, with 14 bases in between. The CDR3 runs to 15 residues. CDR3 sequence (DNA): TGTGCCAGCAGCGTAGTTGGCCAGGGGAGGTCACCCCTCCACTTT. Translated: CASSVVGQGRSPLHF. Full variable domain (remainder filled in from reference TRBV9 and TRBJ1-6): DSGVTQTPKHLITATGQRVTLRCSPRSGDLSVYWYQQSLDQGLQFLIQYYNGEERAKGNILERFSAQQFPDLHSELNLSSLELGDSALYFCASSVVGQGRSPLHFGNGTRLTVT.

The J gene is TRBJ2-2, the V gene TRBV27, with 7 bases aligning to TRBD2. Germline V CDR1 and CDR2: MNHEY, SMNVEV (reference sequence). The trim removed 6 bases at V and 2 bases at J, leaving 3 bases unmatched. The CDR3 covers 14 residues. For the CDR3, the DNA is TGTGCCAGCAGGCTAGCGGTAAACACCGGGGAGCTGTTTTTT. It encodes CASRLAVNTGELFF.

The table lists this clone with a count of one. The chain combines TRBV18 with TRBJ2-1; the D gene is possibly TRBD1 (6 bases). The CDR3 consists of 15 residues. V was cut by 1 base and J by 6 bases, with 13 bases left in between. CDR1 KGHSH and CDR2 LQKENI come from the germline V gene. This CDR3 is CASSPRDTGVNEQFF. The CDR3 region has the DNA TGTGCCAGCTCACCACGGGACACCGGGGTCAATGAGCAGTTCTTC.

The rearrangement links TRBV28 to TRBJ2-1; the match to TRBD2 covers 9 bases. The V gene's germline CDR1 is MDHEN and CDR2 SYDVKM. V lost 6 bases and J lost 8; bases outside the gene matches: 11. This CDR3 has 15 amino acids. CDR3 protein: CASRTGASGVDEQFF. In DNA, the CDR3 is TGTGCCAGCAGGACGGGGGCTAGCGGGGTGGATGAGCAGTTCTTC. Using reference TRBV28 and TRBJ2-1 for the parts outside the CDR3, the full variable domain is DVKVTQSSRYLVKRTGEKVFLECVQDMDHENMFWYRQDPGLGLRLIYFSYDVKMKEKGDIPEGYSVSREKKERFSLILESASTNQTSMYLCASRTGASGVDEQFFGPGTRLTVL.